These 15 T cell receptor beta chains were all obtained from the same sample, sequenced in a study of blood T cell repertoires in COVID-19. TCRdb's copy holds only in-frame clones and misses some; the assay was immunoSEQ multiplex PCR. The data contain approximately 85,000 clones, 90% of them singletons. Sequencing was done on a sample of peripheral blood. These receptors came from an elderly woman with active or convalescent COVID-19.

In its sample, this clone was seen once. V and J are TRBV7-8 and TRBJ1-1; D remains ambiguous. V lost 1 base and J lost 5, with 8 bases in between. The CDR3 extends over 13 amino acids. Germline CDR1 and CDR2: SGHVS and FQNEAQ. The CDR3 loop is CASSLERDTEAFF. The CDR3 bases are TGTGCCAGCAGCTTAGAGAGGGATACTGAAGCTTTCTTT. The variable domain in full, completed from reference TRBV7-8 and TRBJ1-1, reads GAGVSQSPRYKVAKRGQDVALRCDPISGHVSLFWYQQALGQGPEFLTYFQNEAQLDKSGLPSDRFFAERPEGSVSTLKIQRTQQEDSAVYLCASSLERDTEAFFGQGTRLTVV.

The J gene is TRBJ1-6, the V gene TRBV4-3; 8 bases fit TRBD1. Germline V gene data show CDR1 as LGHNA and CDR2 as YSLEER. The CDR3 has 17 residues. Losses at the gene ends were 3 bases for V and 7 bases for J; bases not matched to a gene: 11. CDR3 DNA: TGCGCCAGCAGCCATTTAGGGGCCGGACAGGGCAATTCACCCCTCCACTTT. Protein sequence: CASSHLGAGQGNSPLHF.

The V and J genes are TRBV28 and TRBJ1-2; 9 bases are a match to TRBD1. Germline lookup yields CDR1 MDHEN and CDR2 SYDVKM. Trimming removed 6 bases from V and 4 bases from J; junction bases left unmatched: 3. This CDR3 is built from 13 residues. The CDR3 nucleotides read TGTGCCAGCAGAACAGGGGGCGGCTATGGCTACACCTTC. Its translation: CASRTGGGYGYTF.

The rearrangement links TRBV7-2 to TRBJ2-3; tentatively, D is TRBD2 (5 bases). Per the germline V gene, CDR1 is SGHTA and CDR2 is FQGNSA. The CDR3 has 15 amino acids. The germline V and J ends were trimmed by 6 bases and 2 bases, with 15 bases remaining between them. In DNA form, the CDR3 reads TGTGCCAGCAGATGGACTCCCTCGATCACAGATACGCAGTATTTT. Its protein product is CASRWTPSITDTQYF.

CDR3 DNA sequence: TGTGCCAGCAGTTTTAAGCGAGCTTTCTTT. This encodes CASSFKRAFF. V usage is TRBV12-3 or TRBV12-4 and J usage is TRBJ1-1; D not resolved. The CDR3 sequence is 10 residues long. V lost 3 bases to trimming and J lost 10 bases, with 6 bases between them.

This clone is a singleton in its sample. The rearrangement uses TRBV5-1 and TRBJ2-2, with 8 bases matching TRBD1. The CDR3 extends over 15 amino acids. Trimming took 1 base from V and 7 from J; bases not matched to a gene: 6. Germline V CDR1 and CDR2: SGHRS, YFSETQ. In DNA form, the CDR3 reads TGCGCCAGCAGCTTGATCCAGGGGGCGATCGGGGAGCTGTTTTTT. Translated, it gives CASSLIQGAIGELFF.

V and J are TRBV6-2 or TRBV6-3 and TRBJ2-1; 9 bases are a match to TRBD1. V was pared by 2 bases and J by 9 bases, with 8 bases of the junction left unmatched. Germline V lookup: CDR1 MNHEY, CDR2 SVGEGT. This CDR3 comprises 15 residues. CDR3 sequence reads: CASSYTGGVLSEQFF. In DNA form, the CDR3 reads TGTGCCAGCAGTTACACAGGGGGCGTGTTATCTGAGCAGTTCTTC.

This clone was observed a single time. CDR3 residues: CASRPGQGYGYTF. The CDR3, as DNA: TGTGCCAGCAGACCGGGACAGGGTTATGGCTACACCTTC. The V call is TRBV7-2, the J call TRBJ1-2; 9 bases are shared with TRBD1. The length of the CDR3 is 13 residues. Germline values: CDR1 SGHTA, CDR2 FQGNSA. The V segment lost 6 bases and the J segment 5 bases; nucleotides outside the gene matches: 4.

The chain links TRBV5-1 to TRBJ2-1, with D possibly matching TRBD2 (6 bases). Between the trimmed V and J ends, which lost 4 bases and 9 bases, there was a span of 17 bases. CDR3 length: 14 residues. Per the germline V gene, CDR1 is SGHRS and CDR2 is YFSETQ. The CDR3 DNA sequence: TGCGCCAGCAGCCCCGGGACTGGGGCCAGTGAGCAGTTCTTC. Its protein product is CASSPGTGASEQFF.

V usage is TRBV11-3 and J usage is TRBJ2-3, with TRBD2 matching over 11 bases. This CDR3 has 15 residues. V shed 5 bases and J 6 bases; nucleotides not matched to a gene: 7. In germline, CDR1 is SGHNT, CDR2 YENEEA. The CDR3 nucleotides are TGTGCCAGCAGCGTCACTAGCGGGAGTGGGGATACGCAGTATTTT. It codes for CASSVTSGSGDTQYF.

The rearrangement joins TRBV28 to TRBJ2-1; the match to TRBD2 covers 9 bases. This CDR3 is 15 amino acids long. The ends lost 4 bases at V and 2 bases at J; junction bases unmatched: 3. Per the germline V gene, CDR1 is MDHEN and CDR2 is SYDVKM. The CDR3 DNA sequence: TGTGCCAGCAGTTGGCTAGCGGGGACCTACAATGAGCAGTTCTTC. As protein: CASSWLAGTYNEQFF.

The chain joins TRBV7-2 to TRBJ1-1; D is ambiguous. Germline V gives CDR1 SGHTA, CDR2 FQGNSA. The CDR3 sequence is 15 residues long. The V end lost 1 base, the J end lost 5 bases, and 14 bases lay between the germline ends. CDR3 sequence reads: CASSLGDSRRTEAFF. As DNA, the CDR3 is TGTGCCAGCAGCTTAGGGGATTCGAGGAGGACTGAAGCTTTCTTT. The variable domain in full, completed from reference TRBV7-2 and TRBJ1-1, reads GAGVSQSPSNKVTEKGKDVELRCDPISGHTALYWYRQSLGQGLEFLIYFQGNSAPDKSGLPSDRFSAERTGGSVSTLTIQRTQQEDSAVYLCASSLGDSRRTEAFFGQGTRLTVV.

The chain couples TRBV28 to TRBJ1-2; D is uncertain. The V gene lost 4 bases and the J gene lost 1 base, with 10 bases spanning the gap. Germline V gene sequence: CDR1 MDHEN, CDR2 SYDVKM. This CDR3 comprises 14 residues. CDR3 DNA: TGTGCCAGCAGTTCGACGACTGATAACTATGGCTACACCTTC. Amino acid sequence: CASSSTTDNYGYTF.

V usage is TRBV27 and J usage is TRBJ1-2; D not certain. The CDR3 is 14 amino acids. Germline assignment: CDR1 MNHEY and CDR2 SMNVEV (reference sequence). The V and J ends lost 0 bases and 8 bases respectively, with 13 bases between them. Here the CDR3 DNA reads TGTGCCAGCAGTTTATCCTGGGCCCCCGACGGCTACACCTTC. It is translated as CASSLSWAPDGYTF.

This clone was observed a few times. The chain has TRBV19 and TRBJ1-3; D may be TRBD1 (6 bases). Looked up from germline, CDR1 is LNHDA and CDR2 is SQIVND (reference sequence). There are 15 residues in the CDR3. V was pared by 9 bases and J by 0 bases, with 15 bases between. The CDR3 loop reads CASNDQGSSGNTIYF. In DNA, the CDR3 is TGTGCCAGCAACGATCAGGGGAGCTCTGGAAACACCATATATTTT.